The T cell receptor (beta chain) described here comes from a study of T and B cells in COVID-19 patients. Study findings and constraints: Patients with COVID-19 reportedly showed strongly skewed T cell receptor beta variable and joining gene usage.

With regard to this clonotype: Its antigen is still unknown.

Trimming removed 2 bases at V and 3 bases at J, with 9 bases between. CDR3 size: 14 residues. Germline V gene sequence: CDR1 SGHNT, CDR2 YYREEE (reference sequence). TRB was amplified from about 250-500 ng of blood genomic DNA. TRB rearrangements were amplified by multiplex PCR with BIOMED2 TRB-A/B primers. TCRdb analysed the multiplex PCR reads with MiXCR anew, one entry per CDR3 protein. The sample contains nearly 2,500 distinct CDR3 sequences, around 27% of which appear only once. The V call is TRBV5-4, the J call TRBJ2-1; D not certain. The source is a human donor with active COVID-19. The sequenced sample consisted of blood. CDR3 loop: CASSFLDFYNEQFF. CDR3 nucleotide sequence: TGTGCCAGCAGCTTCTTAGACTTCTACAATGAGCAGTTCTTC.